One sample yielded the 4 T cell receptor beta chains listed below, sequenced in a study of B cell selection in AIRE deficiency. CD4+CD127+ cells were sorted as the conventional CD4 T cells. The table came from immunoSEQ multiplex PCR; TCRdb's copy has only in-frame clones and leaves some out. The sample has about 25,000 clones, just under 97% seen once. The sample taken for sequencing was CD4+CD127+ conventional T cells sorted from PBMCs. Receptors were obtained from a human donor in good health.

The chain uses TRBV6-1 and TRBJ1-1; no definite D call. V was cut by 6 bases and J by 1 base, with 15 bases left in between. Germline V CDR1 and CDR2: MNHNS, SASEGT. The CDR3 extends over 15 amino acids. CDR3: CASSPNRNRNTEAFF. In nucleotides, the CDR3 is TGTGCCAGCAGCCCGAACCGGAACAGGAACACTGAAGCTTTCTTT.

This chain uses TRBV6-1 with TRBJ2-1, with 12 bases that match TRBD2. V was clipped by 2 bases and J by 10 bases; unmatched bases: 12. The CDR3 is 17 residues long. Germline lookup yields CDR1 MNHNS and CDR2 SASEGT. The CDR3 coding sequence is TGTGCCAGCAGTGAACTCGCGCCGACTAGCGGGAGAGGGGAGCAGTTCTTC. This codes for CASSELAPTSGRGEQFF.

The chain joins TRBV5-6 to TRBJ2-5; D is unresolved. This CDR3 is 15 amino acids long. Germline V gives CDR1 SGHDT, CDR2 YYEEEE. Trimming cost V 3 bases and J 5 bases, with 17 bases left between them. The CDR3 sequence: CASSYLPGAGETQYF. In nucleotides, the CDR3 is TGTGCCAGCAGCTATTTACCGGGCGCCGGGGAGACCCAGTACTTC.

The chain combines TRBV16 with TRBJ2-2, with TRBD1 matching 10 bases. Germline CDR1 and CDR2: KGHSY and FQNENV. CDR3 size: 15 residues. Trimming removed 1 base from V and 6 bases from J; junction bases left unmatched: 2. CDR3 sequence reads: CASSQWTGGSGELFF. Written as DNA, the CDR3 is TGTGCCAGCAGCCAATGGACAGGGGGTTCCGGGGAGCTGTTTTTT.